This TCR beta chain comes out of a study of T cell repertoires in cytomegalovirus infection. As for the study in general: Matching HLA type, along with CMV infection, was indicated by public TCR beta signatures. Study results and limitations: Across the ex vivo response, the dominant clonotypes were HLA-C-restricted CMV-specific TCR beta clonotypes.

One entry per CDR3 protein, called by TCRdb with MiXCR from the reads. This sample has around 900,000 distinct CDR3 sequences; 31% occur once, and the top ten carry roughly an eighth. V gave up 11 bases and J gave up 3 bases; unmatched junction bases: 7. The CDR3 consists of 14 residues. CDR1 and CDR2 from the germline V gene are MNHEY and SVGEGT. Concerning this clonotype itself: The target antigen is unknown.

The material sequenced was cultured CD8+ T cells from PBMCs, taken from culture after CMV antigen stimulation. This TCR came from a human donor in good health (CMV status not recorded). Some clones in this sample may be carry-over from other donors' samples. The chain combines TRBV6-2 or TRBV6-3 with TRBJ2-2, with TRBD1 matching over 9 bases. This CDR3 is CAGRTGVDTGELFF. The CDR3 nucleotides read TGTGCCGGGAGGACAGGGGTCGACACCGGGGAGCTGTTTTTT.